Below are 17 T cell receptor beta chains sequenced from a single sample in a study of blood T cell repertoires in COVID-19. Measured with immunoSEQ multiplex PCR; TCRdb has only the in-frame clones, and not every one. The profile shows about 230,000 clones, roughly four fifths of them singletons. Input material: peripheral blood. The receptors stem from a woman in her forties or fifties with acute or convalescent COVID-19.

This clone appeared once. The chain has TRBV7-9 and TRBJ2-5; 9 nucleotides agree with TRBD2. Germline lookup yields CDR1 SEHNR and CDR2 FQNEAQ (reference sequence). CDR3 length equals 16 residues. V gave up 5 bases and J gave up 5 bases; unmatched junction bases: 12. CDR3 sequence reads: CASSRYAAGGPETQYF. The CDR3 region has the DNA TGTGCCAGCAGCCGGTACGCCGCGGGGGGGCCGGAGACCCAGTACTTC.

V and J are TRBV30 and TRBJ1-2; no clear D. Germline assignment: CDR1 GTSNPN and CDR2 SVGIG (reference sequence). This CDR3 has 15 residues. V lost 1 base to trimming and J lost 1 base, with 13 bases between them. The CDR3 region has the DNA TGTGCCTGGAGTGGGGTCCCGGGGATTAACTATGGCTACACCTTC. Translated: CAWSGVPGINYGYTF.

In DNA form, the CDR3 reads TGTGCCAGCAGCTTGGCGGTCGGGGGAAGAGAAAAACTGTTTTTT. Translated: CASSLAVGGREKLFF. The chain has TRBV5-6 and TRBJ1-4; TRBD1 is a possible D gene (5 bases). Germline V gene data show CDR1 as SGHDT and CDR2 as YYEEEE. The CDR3 runs to 15 residues. The V gene lost 0 bases and the J gene lost 8 bases, with 14 bases spanning the gap.

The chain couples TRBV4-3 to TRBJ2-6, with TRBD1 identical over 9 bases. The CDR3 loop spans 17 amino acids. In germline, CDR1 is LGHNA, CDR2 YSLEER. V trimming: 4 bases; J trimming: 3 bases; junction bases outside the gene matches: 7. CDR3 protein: CASSPGTGTGGANVLTF. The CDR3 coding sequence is TGCGCCAGCAGCCCAGGGACAGGGACTGGTGGGGCCAACGTCCTGACTTTC.

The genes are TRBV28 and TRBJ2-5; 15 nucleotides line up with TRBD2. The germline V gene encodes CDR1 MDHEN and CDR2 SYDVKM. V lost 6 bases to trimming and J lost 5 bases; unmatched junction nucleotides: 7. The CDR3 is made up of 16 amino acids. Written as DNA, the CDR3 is TGTGCCAGCAGCGCAGGACTAGCGGGAGGGCGGGAGACCCAGTACTTC. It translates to CASSAGLAGGRETQYF.

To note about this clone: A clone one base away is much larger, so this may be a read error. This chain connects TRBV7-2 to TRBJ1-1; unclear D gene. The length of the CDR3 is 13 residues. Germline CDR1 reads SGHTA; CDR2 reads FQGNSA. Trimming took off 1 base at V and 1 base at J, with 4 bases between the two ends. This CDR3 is CASSLVANTEAFF. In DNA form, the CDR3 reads TGTGCCAGCAGCTTAGTGGCGAACACTGAAGCTTTCTTT.

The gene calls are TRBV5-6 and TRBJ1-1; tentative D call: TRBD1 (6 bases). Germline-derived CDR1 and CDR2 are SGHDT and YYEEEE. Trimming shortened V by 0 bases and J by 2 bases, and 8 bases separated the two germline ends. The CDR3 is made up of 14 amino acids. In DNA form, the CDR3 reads TGTGCCAGCAGCTTGGCGGGGGGCAACACTGAAGCTTTCTTT. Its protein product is CASSLAGGNTEAFF.

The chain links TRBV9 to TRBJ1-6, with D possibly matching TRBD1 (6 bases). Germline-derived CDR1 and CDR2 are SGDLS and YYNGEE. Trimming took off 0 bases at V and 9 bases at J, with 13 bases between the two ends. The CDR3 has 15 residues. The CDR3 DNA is TGTGCCAGCAGCGTAGAGGGCGAAGGGGGTTCACCCCTCCACTTT. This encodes CASSVEGEGGSPLHF.

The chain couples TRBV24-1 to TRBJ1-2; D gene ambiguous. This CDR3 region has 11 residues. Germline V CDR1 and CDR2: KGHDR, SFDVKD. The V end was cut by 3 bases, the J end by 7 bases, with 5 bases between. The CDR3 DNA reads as TGTGCCACCAGTGATGAAGCTGGCTACACCTTC. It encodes CATSDEAGYTF.

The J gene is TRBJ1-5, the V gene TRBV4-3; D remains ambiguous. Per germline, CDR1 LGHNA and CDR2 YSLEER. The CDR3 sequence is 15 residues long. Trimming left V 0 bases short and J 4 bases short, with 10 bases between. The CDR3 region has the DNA TGCGCCAGCAGCCAAGAAGGAGAGAATAATCAGCCCCAGCATTTT. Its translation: CASSQEGENNQPQHF.

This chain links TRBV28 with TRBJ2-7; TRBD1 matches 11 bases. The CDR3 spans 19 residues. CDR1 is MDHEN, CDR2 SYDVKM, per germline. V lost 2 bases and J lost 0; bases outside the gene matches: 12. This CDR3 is CASSLPADRGLGGSYEQYF. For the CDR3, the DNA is TGTGCCAGCAGTTTACCCGCGGACAGGGGGCTAGGTGGCTCCTACGAGCAGTACTTC.

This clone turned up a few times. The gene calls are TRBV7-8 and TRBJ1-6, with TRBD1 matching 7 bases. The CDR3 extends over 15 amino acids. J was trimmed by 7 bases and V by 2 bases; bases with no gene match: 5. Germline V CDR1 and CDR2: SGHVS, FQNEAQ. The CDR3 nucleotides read TGTGCCAGCAGCTTATTCGGGACAGAAAATTCACCCCTCCACTTT. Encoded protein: CASSLFGTENSPLHF.

CDR3 protein: CASSIASGTRTEAFF. CDR3 DNA: TGTGCCAGTAGTATAGCATCGGGAACCCGGACTGAAGCTTTCTTT. The chain combines TRBV19 with TRBJ1-1; D not certain. There are 15 residues in the CDR3. V lost 1 base to trimming and J lost 5 bases, with 14 bases between them. Germline V CDR1 and CDR2: LNHDA, SQIVND (reference sequence).

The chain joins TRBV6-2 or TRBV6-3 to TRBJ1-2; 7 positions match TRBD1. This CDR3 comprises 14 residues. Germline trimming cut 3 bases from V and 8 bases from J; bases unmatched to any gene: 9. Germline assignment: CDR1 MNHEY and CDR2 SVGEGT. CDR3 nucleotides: TGTGCCAGCAGTTATTTTCGACAGGGTGGCGGCTACACCTTC. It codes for CASSYFRQGGGYTF.

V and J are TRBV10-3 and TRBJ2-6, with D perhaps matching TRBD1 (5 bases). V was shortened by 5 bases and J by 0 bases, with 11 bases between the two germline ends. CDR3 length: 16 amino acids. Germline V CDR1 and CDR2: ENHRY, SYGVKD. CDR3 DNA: TGTGCCATCAGTACAGGACCCGGCTCTGGGGCCAACGTCCTGACTTTC. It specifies CAISTGPGSGANVLTF.

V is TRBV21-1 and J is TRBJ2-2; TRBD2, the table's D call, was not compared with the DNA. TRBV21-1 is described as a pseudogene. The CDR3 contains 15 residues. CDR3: CAIPGRTSAAGELFF. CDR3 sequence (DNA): TGTGCCATCCCCGGAAGGACTAGCGCCGCCGGGGAGCTGTTTTTT.

The DNA for the CDR3 is TGTGCCAGCAGCGCAGTGACAGGGGCGCGGAATGAGCAGTTCTTC. Its protein product is CASSAVTGARNEQFF. This rearrangement joins TRBV9 to TRBJ2-1, with 8 bases that match TRBD1. Trimming cost V 3 bases and J 7 bases; bases outside gene matches: 9. Looked up from germline, CDR1 is SGDLS and CDR2 is YYNGEE. This CDR3 spans 15 amino acids.